This T cell receptor beta chain was captured in a study of blood T cell repertoires in COVID-19. TCRdb keeps only in-frame clones here, not all; method: immunoSEQ multiplex PCR. The sample includes 60,000 to 70,000 clones, roughly 90% of them seen just once. V shed 4 bases, J shed 1 base, and the junction held 2 bases outside the gene matches. This CDR3 region has 15 residues. Germline assignment: CDR1 SQVTM and CDR2 ANQGSEA. The sequenced material came from peripheral blood. The chain recombines TRBV29-1 with TRBJ2-2; 11 bases align to TRBD2. This TCR derives from a woman aged 55-70 years with acute or convalescent COVID-19. The CDR3 loop is CSVGGLAENTGELFF. The CDR3 DNA reads TGCAGCGTTGGGGGACTAGCGGAGAACACCGGGGAGCTGTTTTTT.